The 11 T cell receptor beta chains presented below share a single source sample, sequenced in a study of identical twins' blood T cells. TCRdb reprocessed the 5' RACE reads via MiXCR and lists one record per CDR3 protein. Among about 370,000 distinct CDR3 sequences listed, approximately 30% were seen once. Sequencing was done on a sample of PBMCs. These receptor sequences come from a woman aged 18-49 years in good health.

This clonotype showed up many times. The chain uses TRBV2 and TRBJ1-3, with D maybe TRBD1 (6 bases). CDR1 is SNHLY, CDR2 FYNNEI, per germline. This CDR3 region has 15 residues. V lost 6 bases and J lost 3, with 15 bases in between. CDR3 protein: CASRPLTGLGNTIYF. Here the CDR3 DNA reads TGTGCCAGCAGGCCCTTGACAGGTCTTGGAAACACCATATATTTT.

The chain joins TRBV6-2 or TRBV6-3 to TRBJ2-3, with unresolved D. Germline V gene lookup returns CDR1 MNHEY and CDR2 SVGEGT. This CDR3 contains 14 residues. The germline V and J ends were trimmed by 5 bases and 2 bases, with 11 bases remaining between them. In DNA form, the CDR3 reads TGTGCCAGCAGTCCGCCTCTCATCACAGATACGCAGTATTTT. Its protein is CASSPPLITDTQYF.

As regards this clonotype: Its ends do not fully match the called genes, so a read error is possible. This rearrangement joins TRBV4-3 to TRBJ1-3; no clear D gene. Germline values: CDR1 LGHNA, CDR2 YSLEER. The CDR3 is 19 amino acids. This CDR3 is CAGSLTLRQTPYSGNTIYF. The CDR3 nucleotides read TGCGCCGGCAGCCTGACACTCCGGCAGACACCCTACTCTGGAAACACCATATATTTT.

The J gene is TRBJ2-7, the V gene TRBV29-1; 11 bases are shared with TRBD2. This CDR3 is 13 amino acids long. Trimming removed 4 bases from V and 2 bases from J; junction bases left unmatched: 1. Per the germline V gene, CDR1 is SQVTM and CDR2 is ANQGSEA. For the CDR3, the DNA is TGCAGCGTTGCACTAGCGGGGGCCTACGAGCAGTACTTC. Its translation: CSVALAGAYEQYF.

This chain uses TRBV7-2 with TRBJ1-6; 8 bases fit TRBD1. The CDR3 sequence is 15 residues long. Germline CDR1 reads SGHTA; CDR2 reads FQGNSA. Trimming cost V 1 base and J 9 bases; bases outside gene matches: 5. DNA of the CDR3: TGTGCCAGCAGCTTAGTCCGGACAGGGACTTCACCCCTCCACTTT. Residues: CASSLVRTGTSPLHF.

The CDR3 DNA is TGTGCCAGCAGCTTCGGGCTCACTGAAGCTTTCTTT. It specifies CASSFGLTEAFF. The genes are TRBV13 and TRBJ1-1; D gene unclear. This CDR3 region has 12 residues. Germline V gene sequence: CDR1 PRHDT, CDR2 FYEKMQ (reference sequence). V lost 3 bases and J 4 bases, leaving 6 bases between the germline ends.

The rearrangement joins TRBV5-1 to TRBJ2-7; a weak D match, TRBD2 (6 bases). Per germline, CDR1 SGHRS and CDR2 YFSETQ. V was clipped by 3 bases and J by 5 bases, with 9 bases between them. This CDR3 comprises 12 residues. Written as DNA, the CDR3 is TGCGCCAGCAGCTCGGGAGTCCACGAGCAGTACTTC. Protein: CASSSGVHEQYF.

The CDR3 DNA follows: TGTGCCAGCAGAGCCACAGGGTCTGGAAACACCATATATTTT. Protein sequence: CASRATGSGNTIYF. The chain carries TRBV9 and TRBJ1-3; D is possibly TRBD1 (6 bases). The CDR3 contains 14 residues. Trimming took off 5 bases at V and 1 base at J, with 10 bases between the two ends. The V gene's germline CDR1 is SGDLS and CDR2 YYNGEE.

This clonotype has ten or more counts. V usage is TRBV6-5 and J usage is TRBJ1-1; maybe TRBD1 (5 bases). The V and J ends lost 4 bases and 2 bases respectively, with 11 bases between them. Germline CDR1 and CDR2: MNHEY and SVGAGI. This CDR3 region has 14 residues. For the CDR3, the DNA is TGTGCCAGCAGTTCCACAGGTTTTAACACTGAAGCTTTCTTT. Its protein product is CASSSTGFNTEAFF.

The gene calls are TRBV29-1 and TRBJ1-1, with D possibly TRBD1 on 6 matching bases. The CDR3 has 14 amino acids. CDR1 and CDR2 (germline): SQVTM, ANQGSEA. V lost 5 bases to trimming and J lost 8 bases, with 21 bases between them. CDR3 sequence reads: CSVSEVAGVSEAFF. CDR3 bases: TGCAGCGTTTCAGAGGTGGCAGGGGTCTCGGAAGCTTTCTTT.

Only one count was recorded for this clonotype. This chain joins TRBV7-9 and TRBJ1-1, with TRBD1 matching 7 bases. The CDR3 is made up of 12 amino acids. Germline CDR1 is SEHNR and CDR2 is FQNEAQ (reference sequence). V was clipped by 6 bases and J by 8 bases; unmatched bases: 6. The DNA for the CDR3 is TGTGCCAGCAGTCCTGGGACAGCCGAAGCTTTCTTT. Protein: CASSPGTAEAFF. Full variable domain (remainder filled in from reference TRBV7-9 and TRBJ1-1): DTGVSQNPRHKITKRGQNVTFRCDPISEHNRLYWYRQTLGQGPEFLTYFQNEAQLEKSRLLSDRFSAERPKGSFSTLEIQRTEQGDSAMYLCASSPGTAEAFFGQGTRLTVV.